By sample share, the clone carrying this T cell receptor beta chain is medium-sized. Its matching antigen is unknown. This entry is derived from a study of T cells after yellow fever vaccination. The study, taken as a whole, reports: FACS-sorted repertoires could harbor abundant contaminating bulk-population clonotypes. It was the secondary response that reached its peak faster, day 5 versus 15, but it was weaker. Detected again after the booster were most primary-vaccination clones, at nearly 97% CD4 and approximately 85% CD8.

Trimming took 2 bases from V and 0 from J, leaving 14 bases between them. This CDR3 comprises 15 residues. The germline V gene has CDR1 DFQATT and CDR2 SNEGSKA (reference sequence). TCRdb used MiXCR to reprocess the 5' RACE reads, holding one entry per CDR3 protein. The table lists roughly 170,000 distinct CDR3 sequences, approximately 6.2% of them singletons. V is TRBV20-1 and J is TRBJ2-7; tentatively, D is TRBD2 (5 bases). The sequence derives from a young man who received the YFV17D yellow fever vaccine. The sample here was CD4+ T cells sorted from PBMCs, taken on the day of the first yellow fever vaccination. The CDR3 nucleotides read TGCAGTGCTAGACCCGGACTGTTGAGCTCCTACGAGCAGTACTTC. This translates into CSARPGLLSSYEQYF.